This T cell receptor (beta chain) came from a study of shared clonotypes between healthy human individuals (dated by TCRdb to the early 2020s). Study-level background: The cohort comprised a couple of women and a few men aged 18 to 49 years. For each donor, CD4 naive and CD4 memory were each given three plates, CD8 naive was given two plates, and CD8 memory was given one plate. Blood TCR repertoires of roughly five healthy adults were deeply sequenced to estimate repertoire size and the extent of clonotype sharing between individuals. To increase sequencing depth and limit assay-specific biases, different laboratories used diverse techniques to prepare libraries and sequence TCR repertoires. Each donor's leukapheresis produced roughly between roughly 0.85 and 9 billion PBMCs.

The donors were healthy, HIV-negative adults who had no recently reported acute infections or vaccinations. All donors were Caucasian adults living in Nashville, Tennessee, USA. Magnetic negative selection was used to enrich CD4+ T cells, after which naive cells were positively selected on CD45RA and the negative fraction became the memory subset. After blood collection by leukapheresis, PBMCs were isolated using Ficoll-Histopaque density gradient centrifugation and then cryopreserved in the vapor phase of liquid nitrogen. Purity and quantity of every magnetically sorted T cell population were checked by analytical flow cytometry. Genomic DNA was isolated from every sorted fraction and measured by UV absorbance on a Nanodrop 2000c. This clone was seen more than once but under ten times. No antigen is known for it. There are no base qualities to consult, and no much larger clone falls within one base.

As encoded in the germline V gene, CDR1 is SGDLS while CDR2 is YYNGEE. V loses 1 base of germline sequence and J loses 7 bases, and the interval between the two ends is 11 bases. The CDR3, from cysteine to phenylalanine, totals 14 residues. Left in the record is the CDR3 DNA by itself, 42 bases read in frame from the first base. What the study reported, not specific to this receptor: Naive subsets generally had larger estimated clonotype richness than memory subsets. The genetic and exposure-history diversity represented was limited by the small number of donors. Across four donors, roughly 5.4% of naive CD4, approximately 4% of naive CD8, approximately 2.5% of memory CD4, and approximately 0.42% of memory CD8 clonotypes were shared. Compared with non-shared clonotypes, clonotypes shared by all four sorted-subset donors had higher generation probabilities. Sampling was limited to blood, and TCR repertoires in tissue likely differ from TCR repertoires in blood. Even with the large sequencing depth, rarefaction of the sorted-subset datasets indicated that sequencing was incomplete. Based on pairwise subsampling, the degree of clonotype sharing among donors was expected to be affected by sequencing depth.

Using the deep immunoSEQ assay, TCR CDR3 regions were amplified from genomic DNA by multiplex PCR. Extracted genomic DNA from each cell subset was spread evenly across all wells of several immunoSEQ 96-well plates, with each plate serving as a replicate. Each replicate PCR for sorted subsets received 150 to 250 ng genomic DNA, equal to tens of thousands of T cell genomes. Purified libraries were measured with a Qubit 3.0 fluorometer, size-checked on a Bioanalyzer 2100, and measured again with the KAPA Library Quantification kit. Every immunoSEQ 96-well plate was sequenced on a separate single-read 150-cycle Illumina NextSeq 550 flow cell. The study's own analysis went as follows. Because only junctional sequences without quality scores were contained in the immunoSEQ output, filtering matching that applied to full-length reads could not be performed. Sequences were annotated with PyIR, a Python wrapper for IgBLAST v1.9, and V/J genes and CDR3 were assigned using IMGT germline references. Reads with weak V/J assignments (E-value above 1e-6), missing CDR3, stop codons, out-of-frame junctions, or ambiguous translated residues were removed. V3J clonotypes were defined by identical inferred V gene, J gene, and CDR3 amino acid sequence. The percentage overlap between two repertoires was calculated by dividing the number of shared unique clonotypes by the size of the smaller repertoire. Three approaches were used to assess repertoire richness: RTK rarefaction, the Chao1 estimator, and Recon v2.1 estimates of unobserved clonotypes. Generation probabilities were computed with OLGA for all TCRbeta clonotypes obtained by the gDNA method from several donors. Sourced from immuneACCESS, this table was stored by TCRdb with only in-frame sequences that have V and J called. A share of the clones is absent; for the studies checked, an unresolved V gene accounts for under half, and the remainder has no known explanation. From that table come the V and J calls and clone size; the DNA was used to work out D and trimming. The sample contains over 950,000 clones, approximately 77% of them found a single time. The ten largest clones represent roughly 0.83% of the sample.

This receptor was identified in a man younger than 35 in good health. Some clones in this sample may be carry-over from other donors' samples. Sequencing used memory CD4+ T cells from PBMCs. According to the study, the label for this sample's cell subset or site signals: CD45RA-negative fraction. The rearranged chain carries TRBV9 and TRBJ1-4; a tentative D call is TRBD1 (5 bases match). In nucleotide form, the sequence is TGTGCCAGCAGCGTAAAGGTGGGGGGTGAAAAACTGTTTTTT. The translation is CASSVKVGGEKLFF.